A selection of T cell receptor beta chains follows, all from one sample in a study of CD8+ T cells in alopecia areata. Clones were sequenced by immunoSEQ multiplex PCR, and TCRdb holds only the in-frame ones, with some missing. The table includes roughly 190,000 clones, under 80% detected once. Sequencing used CD4+ T cells sorted from blood, obtained between weeks 49 and 50, from a patient treated with tofacitinib. The receptors were sampled from a human donor with alopecia areata. The CDR3 runs from the conserved cysteine through the conserved F or W. Each record gives: CDR3 DNA, CDR3 protein, V gene, D gene, clone size, J gene. A D gene is named only where the DNA matches it firmly. Part of the rows lack a size; the others show once, few, many or a class for expanded clones.

CDR3 DNA: TGTGCCAGCAGCCATCGCCTGACAGGGGACGACGAGCAGTACTTC; CDR3 protein: CASSHRLTGDDEQYF; V gene: TRBV11-3; D gene: TRBD1; clone size: .; J gene: TRBJ2-7
CDR3 DNA: TGTGCCAGCAGGGACCCAAATTCACCCCTCCACTTT; CDR3 protein: CASRDPNSPLHF; V gene: TRBV6-1; D gene: .; clone size: .; J gene: TRBJ1-6
CDR3 DNA: TGTGCCAGCAGCTTAGTTCTGAGTTCCAATCAGCCCCAGCATTTT; CDR3 protein: CASSLVLSSNQPQHF; V gene: TRBV7-2; D gene: .; clone size: .; J gene: TRBJ1-5
CDR3 DNA: TGTGCCTGGAGTGTGGGCAGTCAAGAGACCCAGTACTTC; CDR3 protein: CAWSVGSQETQYF; V gene: TRBV30; D gene: .; clone size: .; J gene: TRBJ2-5
CDR3 DNA: TGTGCCAGCAATCGGGAGGACGGCTCCTACGAGCAGTACTTC; CDR3 protein: CASNREDGSYEQYF; V gene: TRBV25-1; D gene: TRBD2; clone size: .; J gene: TRBJ2-7
CDR3 DNA: TGCGCCAGCAGTGAGTTGGGTTCCGCTGGCTACACCTTC; CDR3 protein: CASSELGSAGYTF; V gene: TRBV10-2; D gene: .; clone size: .; J gene: TRBJ1-2
CDR3 DNA: TGCAGCGTTGCCCCGGGACAGATGGAGACCCAGTACTTC; CDR3 protein: CSVAPGQMETQYF; V gene: TRBV29-1; D gene: TRBD1; clone size: .; J gene: TRBJ2-5
CDR3 DNA: TGTGCCAGCAGTTATGATCGTGGGACCCACAATGAGCAGTTCTTC; CDR3 protein: CASSYDRGTHNEQFF; V gene: TRBV6-5; D gene: .; clone size: .; J gene: TRBJ2-1
CDR3 DNA: TGTGCCAGCAGCGTTGTGGGAAACACCGGGGAGCTGTTTTTT; CDR3 protein: CASSVVGNTGELFF; V gene: TRBV9; D gene: .; clone size: many; J gene: TRBJ2-2
CDR3 DNA: TGTGCCTGGAGTGAGTTCGGACAGAAGGATTCACCCCTCCACTTT; CDR3 protein: CAWSEFGQKDSPLHF; V gene: TRBV30; D gene: .; clone size: .; J gene: TRBJ1-6
CDR3 DNA: TGCAGTGCCAAAATTCTCTATGGCTACACCTTC; CDR3 protein: CSAKILYGYTF; V gene: TRBV20-1; D gene: .; clone size: .; J gene: TRBJ1-2
CDR3 DNA: TGCGCCAGCAGCCAAGACGGCTACGAGCAGTACTTC; CDR3 protein: CASSQDGYEQYF; V gene: TRBV4-1; D gene: .; clone size: .; J gene: TRBJ2-7
CDR3 DNA: TGCAGCGTGGTGAGGGACACTGAAGCTTTCTTT; CDR3 protein: CSVVRDTEAFF; V gene: TRBV29-1; D gene: .; clone size: .; J gene: TRBJ1-1
CDR3 DNA: TGTGCCAGCAGCCCCGGACAGGGGTCGTGGGCCAACGTCCTGACTTTC; CDR3 protein: CASSPGQGSWANVLTF; V gene: TRBV7-8; D gene: TRBD1; clone size: .; J gene: TRBJ2-6
CDR3 DNA: TGTGCCAGCAGCGGGAGTGGAGCTGGGGCCAACGTCCTGACTTTC; CDR3 protein: CASSGSGAGANVLTF; V gene: TRBV9; D gene: .; clone size: .; J gene: TRBJ2-6
CDR3 DNA: TGTGCCTGTTACGTGACAGGGGGTGCCTATAATTCACCCCTCCACTTT; CDR3 protein: CACYVTGGAYNSPLHF; V gene: TRBV30; D gene: TRBD1; clone size: few; J gene: TRBJ1-6
CDR3 DNA: TGCGCCAGCAGCTGGACTAGCGGGGACGAGACCCAGTACTTC; CDR3 protein: CASSWTSGDETQYF; V gene: TRBV5-1; D gene: TRBD2; clone size: .; J gene: TRBJ2-5
CDR3 DNA: TGTGCCAGCAGCGTAGACTCGGGGAGGAATTCACCCCTCCACTTT; CDR3 protein: CASSVDSGRNSPLHF; V gene: TRBV9; D gene: .; clone size: .; J gene: TRBJ1-6
CDR3 DNA: TGTGCCATCAGTAGGAGGGGTCAGGGGGAAACTGAAGCTTTCTTT; CDR3 protein: CAISRRGQGETEAFF; V gene: TRBV10-3; D gene: TRBD1; clone size: .; J gene: TRBJ1-1
CDR3 DNA: TGTGCCAGTAGTGTGACAGGGCAAAACTATGGCTACACCTTC; CDR3 protein: CASSVTGQNYGYTF; V gene: TRBV19; D gene: TRBD1; clone size: .; J gene: TRBJ1-2
CDR3 DNA: TGTGCCAGCAGCACAGGCGGGCGGCAGGGAGCCACAGATACGCAGTATTTT; CDR3 protein: CASSTGGRQGATDTQYF; V gene: TRBV7-2; D gene: .; clone size: .; J gene: TRBJ2-3
CDR3 DNA: TGTGCCAGCAGCTTAGCCCCGGGACAGGGACGCTCGGCAGCTAACTATGGCTACACCTTC; CDR3 protein: CASSLAPGQGRSAANYGYTF; V gene: TRBV7-6; D gene: TRBD1; clone size: once; J gene: TRBJ1-2
CDR3 DNA: TGTGCCAGCAGTTTCTCCCAGGGGAGCGGGGAGCTGTTTTTT; CDR3 protein: CASSFSQGSGELFF; V gene: TRBV27; D gene: .; clone size: few; J gene: TRBJ2-2
CDR3 DNA: TGTGCCTGGGGGAGCCAGGTCCATGAGCAGTTCTTC; CDR3 protein: CAWGSQVHEQFF; V gene: TRBV30; D gene: .; clone size: .; J gene: TRBJ2-1
CDR3 DNA: TGTGCCATCAGTGAGTCGATGATCGGGAATTCACCCCTCCACTTT; CDR3 protein: CAISESMIGNSPLHF; V gene: TRBV10-3; D gene: .; clone size: .; J gene: TRBJ1-6
CDR3 DNA: TGTGCCAGCAGCTTGGAGGCTAGTTGGAAAGATACGCAGTATTTT; CDR3 protein: CASSLEASWKDTQYF; V gene: TRBV5-4; D gene: .; clone size: .; J gene: TRBJ2-3
CDR3 DNA: TGCAGCGTTGCCAGTGTTAACTCTGGGGCCAACGTCCTGACTTTC; CDR3 protein: CSVASVNSGANVLTF; V gene: TRBV29-1; D gene: .; clone size: .; J gene: TRBJ2-6
CDR3 DNA: TGTGCCAGCATCGGACAGGGGACAGATACGCAGTATTTT; CDR3 protein: CASIGQGTDTQYF; V gene: TRBV5-6; D gene: TRBD1; clone size: .; J gene: TRBJ2-3
CDR3 DNA: TGCAGCGTACGACTCAGAGGGGGAACTGAAGCTTTCTTT; CDR3 protein: CSVRLRGGTEAFF; V gene: TRBV29-1; D gene: .; clone size: .; J gene: TRBJ1-1
CDR3 DNA: TGTGCCACCAGCAGGAGGGAGGAGGGCTACACCTTC; CDR3 protein: CATSRREEGYTF; V gene: TRBV15; D gene: .; clone size: .; J gene: TRBJ1-2
CDR3 DNA: TGTGCCTGGAGTCCCCAGACTAGATCCTACGAGCAGTACTTC; CDR3 protein: CAWSPQTRSYEQYF; V gene: TRBV30; D gene: .; clone size: .; J gene: TRBJ2-7
CDR3 DNA: TGTGCCACGAGGGACTTGAACACCGGGGAGCTGTTTTTT; CDR3 protein: CATRDLNTGELFF; V gene: TRBV10-3; D gene: .; clone size: few; J gene: TRBJ2-2
CDR3 DNA: TGTGCCAGCAGTGCGGGGGGACAGGGCTTTTCACCCCTCCACTTT; CDR3 protein: CASSAGGQGFSPLHF; V gene: TRBV2; D gene: TRBD1; clone size: once; J gene: TRBJ1-6
CDR3 DNA: TGTGCCAGCAGCTCCTTCACACCAGGGGAAGCTTTCTTT; CDR3 protein: CASSSFTPGEAFF; V gene: TRBV7-2; D gene: .; clone size: few; J gene: TRBJ1-1
CDR3 DNA: TGCGCCAGCAGCCAAGAAAGGGGGACAGGGTACACCGGGGAGCTGTTTTTT; CDR3 protein: CASSQERGTGYTGELFF; V gene: TRBV4-3; D gene: TRBD1; clone size: .; J gene: TRBJ2-2
CDR3 DNA: TGTGCCGTGGAGACTCCACGATTGGGCCTAACCTACGAGCAGTACTTC; CDR3 protein: CAVETPRLGLTYEQYF; V gene: TRBV19; D gene: .; clone size: .; J gene: TRBJ2-7
CDR3 DNA: TGTGCCTGGAGAGGACGGGGCTCTGGAAACACCATATATTTT; CDR3 protein: CAWRGRGSGNTIYF; V gene: TRBV30; D gene: .; clone size: .; J gene: TRBJ1-3
CDR3 DNA: TGTGCCAGCTCTAGGGACAGGAACACTGAAGCTTTCTTT; CDR3 protein: CASSRDRNTEAFF; V gene: TRBV2; D gene: TRBD1; clone size: .; J gene: TRBJ1-1
CDR3 DNA: TGTGCCAGCAGCTTAGCGCTGAGAACCTCACCCCTCCACTTT; CDR3 protein: CASSLALRTSPLHF; V gene: TRBV7-9; D gene: .; clone size: .; J gene: TRBJ1-6
CDR3 DNA: TGTGCCAGCAGCCGAAGCGGGGGGCCGGCCCATGAGCAGTTCTTC; CDR3 protein: CASSRSGGPAHEQFF; V gene: TRBV11-2; D gene: TRBD2; clone size: .; J gene: TRBJ2-1
CDR3 DNA: TGCAGCGTTTACTCCCCAAAGAGTGAGCAGTACTTC; CDR3 protein: CSVYSPKSEQYF; V gene: TRBV29-1; D gene: .; clone size: .; J gene: TRBJ2-5
CDR3 DNA: TGCGCCAGCAGCGCGGGACAAGAGTACAATGAGCAGTTCTTC; CDR3 protein: CASSAGQEYNEQFF; V gene: TRBV5-1; D gene: .; clone size: few; J gene: TRBJ2-1
CDR3 DNA: TGTGCCTCCTCGGACCGAGCGAGCTCTGGAAACACCATATATTTT; CDR3 protein: CASSDRASSGNTIYF; V gene: TRBV19; D gene: .; clone size: .; J gene: TRBJ1-3
CDR3 DNA: TGTGCCAGCAGCTTTGGTACGGGTAACTACGAGCAGTACTTC; CDR3 protein: CASSFGTGNYEQYF; V gene: TRBV7-2; D gene: .; clone size: once; J gene: TRBJ2-7
CDR3 DNA: TGTGCCTGGAGTATAGACAGCGGAGGCTCACCCCTCCACTTT; CDR3 protein: CAWSIDSGGSPLHF; V gene: TRBV30; D gene: .; clone size: few; J gene: TRBJ1-6
CDR3 DNA: TGTGCCAGCAGTGAATGGGCAGGGTCCCAAGAGACCCAGTACTTC; CDR3 protein: CASSEWAGSQETQYF; V gene: TRBV25-1; D gene: .; clone size: .; J gene: TRBJ2-5
CDR3 DNA: TGCGCCAGCGCGGCGGGGACTAACAATGAGCAGTTCTTC; CDR3 protein: CASAAGTNNEQFF; V gene: TRBV5-1; D gene: TRBD2; clone size: few; J gene: TRBJ2-1
CDR3 DNA: TGTGCCTGGAGTCGGGCAGACATGAACACTGAAGCTTTCTTT; CDR3 protein: CAWSRADMNTEAFF; V gene: TRBV30; D gene: .; clone size: .; J gene: TRBJ1-1
CDR3 DNA: TGTGCCAGCAGCCACGGGGCGGGGTTAAATCAGCCCCAGCATTTT; CDR3 protein: CASSHGAGLNQPQHF; V gene: TRBV6-6; D gene: .; clone size: .; J gene: TRBJ1-5
CDR3 DNA: TGTGCCAGCAGCGTAGAACAGACTTACAATGAGCAGTTCTTC; CDR3 protein: CASSVEQTYNEQFF; V gene: TRBV9; D gene: .; clone size: few; J gene: TRBJ2-1
CDR3 DNA: TGTGCCAGCAGCTTGGGAGGGCAACTTGGCTACACCTTC; CDR3 protein: CASSLGGQLGYTF; V gene: TRBV5-6; D gene: .; clone size: .; J gene: TRBJ1-2
CDR3 DNA: TGTGCCAGCAGTTTATCCACAGGGCCCAGAGAGGCTTTCTTT; CDR3 protein: CASSLSTGPREAFF; V gene: TRBV27; D gene: .; clone size: .; J gene: TRBJ1-1
CDR3 DNA: TGTGCCTGGAAAGCCACCGTCGACAATGAGCAGTTCTTC; CDR3 protein: CAWKATVDNEQFF; V gene: TRBV30; D gene: .; clone size: .; J gene: TRBJ2-1
CDR3 DNA: TGCAGCGTTGTTAGTAGGGCGAACACTGAAGCTTTCTTT; CDR3 protein: CSVVSRANTEAFF; V gene: TRBV29-1; D gene: .; clone size: .; J gene: TRBJ1-1